The 18 T cell receptor beta chains in this list originate from one sample, sequenced in a study of T cells after yellow fever vaccination. TCRdb redid the calling of the 5' RACE reads with MiXCR, one entry per CDR3 protein. The sample has about 350,000 distinct CDR3 sequences; about 4% are singletons. The source material was PBMCs, sampled 5 days after the yellow fever booster vaccination. The receptor source for this set is a man between 18 and 35 years old who received the YFV17D yellow fever vaccine.

The chain couples TRBV5-6 to TRBJ1-2; no reliable D call. The germline CDR1 and CDR2 sequences are SGHDT and YYEEEE. Trimming cost V 0 bases and J 5 bases, with 14 bases left between them. The CDR3 extends over 15 amino acids. CDR3 coding DNA: TGTGCCAGCAGCTTGGCCGGGATACTCTCTTATGGCTACACCTTC. Amino acid sequence: CASSLAGILSYGYTF.

Ten or more counts support this clonotype. The chain recombines TRBV5-1 with TRBJ2-4; D gene ambiguous. Trimming cost V 3 bases and J 0 bases, with 19 bases left between them. Germline V gene lookup returns CDR1 SGHRS and CDR2 YFSETQ. This CDR3 comprises 18 residues. CDR3 residues: CASSSPTDRLLAKNIQYF. The CDR3 bases are TGCGCCAGCAGCTCGCCAACGGACCGACTCTTAGCCAAAAACATTCAGTACTTC.

J is TRBJ1-1 and V is TRBV5-1, with no clear D. From germline, CDR1 is SGHRS and CDR2 YFSETQ. V shed 4 bases and J shed 0 bases, with 10 bases lying between them. The CDR3 is 14 amino acids. The CDR3 spells CASSPYILNTEAFF. CDR3 in DNA: TGCGCCAGCAGCCCGTACATCCTGAACACTGAAGCTTTCTTT.

In its sample, this clonotype was seen a few times. The V call is TRBV6-6, the J call TRBJ1-2; D remains unclear. V was trimmed by 7 bases and J by 5 bases, leaving 8 bases between them. Germline loops: CDR1 MNHNY, CDR2 SVGAGI (reference sequence). The CDR3 runs 11 residues. The CDR3 spells CASTTDYGYTF. Written as DNA, the CDR3 is TGTGCCAGCACCACGGATTATGGCTACACCTTC.

The chain has TRBV12-3 or TRBV12-4 and TRBJ1-2, with 8 positions matching TRBD1. The CDR3 sequence is 16 residues long. J gave up 7 bases and V 6 bases, and 16 bases lay outside the gene matches. The DNA of the CDR3 is TGTGCCAGCAGCCCCACGACGACAGGGGAGGTAACTGGCTACACCTTC. This encodes CASSPTTTGEVTGYTF.

This clonotype has at least ten counts. The CDR3 nucleotides are TGTGCCAGCAGTTACATTGGAAGCCGGGGGGGTTACAATGAGCAGTTCTTC. This codes for CASSYIGSRGGYNEQFF. The V and J genes are TRBV6-2 or TRBV6-3 and TRBJ2-1; 8 bases align to TRBD2. With V trimmed by 2 bases and J by 4 bases, 10 bases remained unmatched. The CDR3 has 17 residues. Germline CDR1 and CDR2: MNHEY and SVGEGT.

This clonotype has more than one count but fewer than ten. The genes are TRBV4-2 and TRBJ2-1; D not resolved. The CDR3 has 15 amino acids. V lost 4 bases and J 5 bases, leaving 15 bases between the germline ends. CDR1 is LGHNA, CDR2 YNFKEQ, per germline. CDR3 sequence: CASSPNDVDHNEQFF. DNA for the CDR3: TGTGCCAGCAGCCCGAACGACGTCGACCACAATGAGCAGTTCTTC.

This clonotype was seen a few times. This chain uses TRBV5-1 with TRBJ1-2, with 10 bases that match TRBD1. This CDR3 is built from 16 residues. The V segment lost 0 bases and the J segment 8 bases; nucleotides outside the gene matches: 10. The germline V gene encodes CDR1 SGHRS and CDR2 YFSETQ. The DNA of the CDR3 is TGCGCCAGCAGCTTGGACGGGACAGGGGTCTGGAACGGCTACACCTTC. Translated: CASSLDGTGVWNGYTF.

This clonotype was counted only a few times. The chain combines TRBV6-1 with TRBJ2-7; 9 bases match TRBD2. The CDR3 loop spans 17 amino acids. CDR1 and CDR2 (germline): MNHNS, SASEGT. V dropped 6 bases and J dropped 4; count of bases not matched to a gene: 16. CDR3 sequence: CASREPGTSSNPYEQYV. The CDR3 DNA follows: TGTGCCAGCAGGGAACCCGGGACTAGCTCGAACCCGTACGAGCAGTACGTC.

This clonotype was seen ten or more times. CDR3 sequence (DNA): TGTGCCAGCAGTTACTCGGGCGGGGGGGCAAATGAGCAGTTCTTC. Protein product: CASSYSGGGANEQFF. This chain links TRBV6-5 with TRBJ2-1; 9 nucleotides agree with TRBD2. The CDR3 covers 15 residues. Germline trimming cut 0 bases from V and 7 bases from J; bases unmatched to any gene: 4. Per the germline V gene, CDR1 is MNHEY and CDR2 is SVGAGI.

The chain combines TRBV25-1 with TRBJ2-7; D uncertain. The germline gives CDR1 MGHDK, CDR2 SYGVNS. The V and J ends lost 3 bases and 0 bases respectively, with 3 bases between them. The CDR3 is made up of 12 amino acids. CDR3 amino acids: CASSDASYEQYF. The CDR3 nucleotides read TGTGCCAGCAGTGACGCCTCCTACGAGCAGTACTTC.

This clonotype was detected many times. The V call is TRBV6-6, the J call TRBJ2-3; weak D call: TRBD2 (5 bases). Trimming stripped 10 bases from V and 5 bases from J, with 7 bases between. CDR1 MNHNY and CDR2 SVGAGI come from the germline V gene (reference sequence). The CDR3 contains 10 residues. CDR3 protein: CATGIDTQYF. The CDR3 DNA reads TGTGCCACGGGGATAGATACGCAGTATTTT.

The table lists this clonotype with a few counts. The J gene is TRBJ1-1, the V gene TRBV11-3; 7 nucleotides match TRBD1. Losses at the gene ends were 2 bases for V and 8 bases for J; bases not matched to a gene: 5. CDR1 and CDR2 from the germline V gene are SGHNT and YENEEA. CDR3 length equals 13 residues. The CDR3 nucleotides are TGTGCCAGCAGCTTACTCCGGGACAGCGAAGCTTTCTTT. Translated: CASSLLRDSEAFF.

This clonotype occurred many times. The V call is TRBV29-1, the J call TRBJ2-3; D unclear. CDR3 size: 10 residues. V was clipped by 3 bases and J by 4 bases, with 2 bases between them. Germline CDR1 SQVTM, CDR2 ANQGSEA. The CDR3 is CSVESDTQYF. CDR3 DNA: TGCAGCGTTGAGTCAGATACGCAGTATTTT.

This clonotype was picked up many times. The chain couples TRBV12-3 or TRBV12-4 to TRBJ2-2, with D possibly TRBD2 on 6 matching bases. V dropped 6 bases and J dropped 6 bases, with 17 bases sitting between them. The CDR3 extends over 15 amino acids. CDR3 in amino acids: CASRTDWGGPGELFF. The CDR3 DNA reads TGTGCCAGCAGAACGGACTGGGGAGGTCCCGGGGAGCTGTTTTTT.

This chain joins TRBV19 and TRBJ1-1; D uncertain. The germline CDR1 and CDR2 sequences are LNHDA and SQIVND (reference sequence). The CDR3 spans 14 residues. V lost 3 bases, J lost 0 bases, and 8 bases lay in between. The CDR3 bases are TGTGCCAGTAGTATGGAGGGTTTGAACACTGAAGCTTTCTTT. This translates into CASSMEGLNTEAFF.

The rearrangement joins TRBV5-1 to TRBJ2-7; TRBD1 aligns across 9 bases. CDR3 length: 14 amino acids. V dropped 4 bases and J dropped 2; count of bases not matched to a gene: 4. Germline V CDR1 and CDR2: SGHRS, YFSETQ. CDR3 loop: CASSTRQGAYEQYF. The CDR3 coding sequence is TGCGCCAGCAGCACCAGACAGGGGGCCTACGAGCAGTACTTC.

The table lists this clonotype with many counts. The rearrangement uses TRBV15 and TRBJ2-7; 7 bases are a match to TRBD2. In germline, CDR1 is LNHNV, CDR2 YYDKDF (reference sequence). V shed 0 bases and J 0 bases; nucleotides not matched to a gene: 2. There are 15 residues in the CDR3. This chain's CDR3 is CATSRDPSGSYEQYF. CDR3 DNA sequence: TGTGCCACCAGCAGAGATCCTAGCGGCTCCTACGAGCAGTACTTC.